The source of this TCR beta chain is a study of control samples from healthy donors and cancer patients. Assay: immunoSEQ multiplex PCR; the TCRdb copy retains only in-frame clones and omits some. The sample carries about 270,000 clones, 82% recorded once. Germline loops: CDR1 SNHLY, CDR2 FYNNEI. The CDR3 extends over 15 amino acids. V lost 8 bases, J lost 3 bases, and 9 bases stayed unmatched. The chain has TRBV2 and TRBJ2-3, with 9 positions matching TRBD2. This TCR was recovered from a woman aged 60-75 years with lung cancer. The source material was PBMCs. The CDR3 is CASPRGGLGTDTQYF. In nucleotides, the CDR3 is TGTGCCAGCCCGCGGGGGGGATTGGGGACAGATACGCAGTATTTT.